This T cell receptor (beta chain) was observed in a study of T cell responses to AZD1222 COVID-19 vaccine. The length of the CDR3 is 15 residues. V trimming: 0 bases; J trimming: 5 bases; junction bases outside the gene matches: 6. Per the germline V gene, CDR1 is ENHRY and CDR2 is SYGVKD. The table came from immunoSEQ multiplex PCR; TCRdb's copy has only in-frame clones and leaves some out. The table records approximately 100,000 clones, about nine tenths of them present only once. This sequence joins TRBV10-3 and TRBJ1-2; 7 bases align to TRBD1. The clonotype comes from an adult in good health. The sequencing used peripheral blood, collected on day 0 of AZD1222 vaccination. As DNA, the CDR3 is TGTGCCATCAGTGAGTCGAGACAGGGCATTTATGGCTACACCTTC. It yields the protein CAISESRQGIYGYTF.